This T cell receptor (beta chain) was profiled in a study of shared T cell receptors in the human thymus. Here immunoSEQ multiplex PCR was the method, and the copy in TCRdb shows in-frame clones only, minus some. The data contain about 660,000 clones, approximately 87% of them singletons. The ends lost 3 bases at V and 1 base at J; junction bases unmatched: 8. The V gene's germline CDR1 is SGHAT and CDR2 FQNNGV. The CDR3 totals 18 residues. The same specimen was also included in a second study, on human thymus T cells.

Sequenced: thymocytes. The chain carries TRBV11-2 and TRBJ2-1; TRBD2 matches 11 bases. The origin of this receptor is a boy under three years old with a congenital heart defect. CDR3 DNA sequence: TGTGCCAGCAGCTTCGCCGTAGCGGGAGGGCCGTCCTACAATGAGCAGTTCTTC. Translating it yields CASSFAVAGGPSYNEQFF.